A selection of T cell receptor beta chains follows, all from one sample in a study of blood T cell repertoires in COVID-19. TCRdb's table, derived via immunoSEQ multiplex PCR, lists solely in-frame clones and lacks some. Of approximately 170,000 clones listed, around 80% are singletons. The source material was peripheral blood. These receptors were collected from a woman between 65 and 79 years old who had recovered from COVID-19. The CDR3 runs from the conserved cysteine through the conserved F or W. A D gene is named only where the DNA matches it firmly.

cdr3_aa d_call j_call v_call
CASTQGLYGYTF - TRBJ1-2 TRBV12-3/TRBV12-4
CASSPYADEAFF - TRBJ1-1 TRBV18
CSVVGGTFSGANVLTF - TRBJ2-6 TRBV29-1
CASTHQVAGVNEQFF TRBD2 TRBJ2-1 TRBV19
CASSPPRGSPRTDTQYF - TRBJ2-3 TRBV3-1/TRBV3-2
CASSLTPSGQFF - TRBJ2-1 TRBV11-2
CASSYGPGGSGSPLHF - TRBJ1-6 TRBV6-5
CASSLPREEAYGYTF - TRBJ1-2 TRBV5-5
CASSPRVAGDNTEAFF - TRBJ1-1 TRBV5-1
CASSPGQTYNSPLHF - TRBJ1-6 TRBV19
CASSRRDSLNTEAFF TRBD1 TRBJ1-1 TRBV5-4
CAISEQGENPYGYTF TRBD1 TRBJ1-2 TRBV10-3
CASSHPLGTSGREGSYNEQFF TRBD2 TRBJ2-1 TRBV3-1/TRBV3-2
CASSLGSGSGTDTQYF - TRBJ2-3 TRBV11-3
CASSRTGELFF - TRBJ2-2 TRBV16
CASSFGRETDTQYF TRBD2 TRBJ2-3 TRBV5-1
CASSPETGGEDSPLHF TRBD1 TRBJ1-6 TRBV18
CASSIGGGSPLHF - TRBJ1-6 TRBV19
CASSLAANEKLFF - TRBJ1-4 TRBV5-1
CATSRMQAGELFF - TRBJ2-2 TRBV15
CASSQQRSTDTQYF - TRBJ2-3 TRBV4-2
CASSLGGTGNYEQYF TRBD1 TRBJ2-7 TRBV5-1
CASSRQGPETQYF - TRBJ2-5 TRBV19
CASTSDGQQPQHF - TRBJ1-5 TRBV7-9
CASSPREGRLYGGYTF - TRBJ1-2 TRBV27
CASSERTLNYGYTF - TRBJ1-2 TRBV19
CASSLGLPPGANEQFF - TRBJ2-1 TRBV7-2
CATSGGGTDTQYF - TRBJ2-3 TRBV24-1
CASSFGPQETQYF - TRBJ2-5 TRBV7-3
CASSPQPRTTLTF - TRBJ1-2 TRBV7-3
CASSSGGPEQFF TRBD1 TRBJ2-1 TRBV12-3/TRBV12-4
CASIGGGRYEQYF - TRBJ2-7 TRBV6-5
CASSPPDSYRQFF - TRBJ2-1 TRBV18
CASSLGGQRGPESIGETQYF TRBD2 TRBJ2-5 TRBV7-7
CASSSGTVDSPLHF TRBD1 TRBJ1-6 TRBV5-4
CASSPRRGGRAEAFF - TRBJ1-1 TRBV9
CASSLTQGGTEAFF TRBD1 TRBJ1-1 TRBV11-2
CASTPGQALRDEQFF TRBD1 TRBJ2-1 TRBV6-6
CASRALDRGQPQHF TRBD1 TRBJ1-5 TRBV6-5
CASRGRNEKLFF - TRBJ1-4 TRBV28
CATRGDDQPQHF - TRBJ1-5 TRBV10-3
CASSLGRAGLGYTF - TRBJ1-2 TRBV5-1
CASGGQGYETQYF TRBD1 TRBJ2-5 TRBV7-2
CASSLPRGGSYEQYF TRBD2 TRBJ2-7 TRBV5-4
CASSQWPPGGLNTGELFF TRBD1 TRBJ2-2 TRBV5-1
CASSLLRGGNSPLHF - TRBJ1-6 TRBV7-8
CASSRGTSDTDTQYF - TRBJ2-3 TRBV11-1
CASSLPAAGLNEKLFF - TRBJ1-4 TRBV28
CASSLSGTGPQPQHF TRBD1 TRBJ1-5 TRBV4-3
CASSQTSGGSDTQYF TRBD2 TRBJ2-3 TRBV3-1/TRBV3-2